Sequencing of this T cell receptor (beta chain) was carried out in a study of blood T cell repertoires in COVID-19. Sequenced by immunoSEQ multiplex PCR; TCRdb stores in-frame clones only, minus some. The sample lists over 200,000 clones; about 90% were seen once. The clonotype comes from a woman aged 45-59 years in a cohort exposed to, infected with or recovered from COVID-19 (not recorded which). The sequenced sample consisted of PBMCs or T cells enriched from blood (not recorded which).

CDR3 protein: CAWTRMNTEAFF. CDR3 sequence (DNA): TGTGCCTGGACCAGAATGAACACTGAAGCTTTCTTT. The chain combines TRBV30 with TRBJ1-1; D remains ambiguous. The CDR3 is 12 residues long. V was pared by 4 bases and J by 0 bases, with 6 bases between. The germline V gene has CDR1 GTSNPN and CDR2 SVGIG (reference sequence).